The 26 T cell receptor beta chains below were found in one sample sequenced in a study of PD-1 blockade in classical Hodgkin lymphoma. The repertoire was sequenced with immunoSEQ multiplex PCR; TCRdb's copy has only in-frame clones and lacks some. The sample has roughly 100,000 clones, about 93% seen once. The sample's time point: cycle 4 day 1 (C4D1), after 6 weeks of nivolumab. Brentuximab vedotin exposure varied among the patients, all of whom had relapsed after autologous stem cell transplantation. Sequenced here: peripheral blood mononuclear cells (PBMCs), sampled before the fourth cycle of nivolumab. These receptor sequences come from a human donor with classical Hodgkin lymphoma.

V gene TRBV28 combines with J gene TRBJ2-7, with D perhaps matching TRBD2 (5 bases). Germline loops: CDR1 MDHEN, CDR2 SYDVKM. Trimming took off 8 bases at V and 3 bases at J, with 14 bases between the two ends. There are 13 residues in the CDR3. The CDR3 protein is CASVDGVLYEQYF. CDR3 coding DNA: TGTGCCAGCGTTGACGGGGTCCTCTACGAGCAGTACTTC. The variable domain in full, with the rest retrieved from reference TRBV28 and TRBJ2-7, is DVKVTQSSRYLVKRTGEKVFLECVQDMDHENMFWYRQDPGLGLRLIYFSYDVKMKEKGDIPEGYSVSREKKERFSLILESASTNQTSMYLCASVDGVLYEQYFGPGTRLTVT.

Written as DNA, the CDR3 is TGTGCCAGCACCAGAAACAGGGGGAGCGAGACCCAGTACTTC. Encoded protein: CASTRNRGSETQYF. The rearrangement joins TRBV2 to TRBJ2-5; TRBD1 agrees at 8 bases. The V gene end was trimmed by 7 bases and the J gene end by 5 bases; junction bases not matched to a gene: 9. Germline assignment: CDR1 SNHLY and CDR2 FYNNEI. CDR3 length: 14 amino acids.

The chain couples TRBV7-9 to TRBJ2-1, with D hard to call. The germline V gene has CDR1 SEHNR and CDR2 FQNEAQ (reference sequence). This CDR3 is 15 amino acids long. With 3 bases removed from V and 7 bases from J, the gap between germline ends came to 16 bases. CDR3 loop: CASSLKGLRRNEQFF. The CDR3 region has the DNA TGTGCCAGCAGCTTGAAGGGCCTTCGACGGAATGAGCAGTTCTTC.

The chain links TRBV5-6 to TRBJ2-1; weak D call: TRBD1 (6 bases). Germline V gene lookup returns CDR1 SGHDT and CDR2 YYEEEE. V lost 2 bases and J lost 10, with 13 bases in between. There are 13 residues in the CDR3. The CDR3 DNA sequence: TGTGCCAGCAGCTTAAACAGGGCCCGGGAGCAGTTCTTC. This encodes CASSLNRAREQFF.

This CDR3 reads CASSYSGSVPTYEQYF. The CDR3 DNA is TGTGCCAGCAGTTACTCGGGGTCGGTTCCCACCTACGAGCAGTACTTC. The rearrangement uses TRBV6-5 and TRBJ2-7; D unclear. Germline CDR1 reads MNHEY; CDR2 reads SVGAGI. Trimming took 0 bases from V and 2 from J, leaving 14 bases between them. CDR3 size: 16 residues.

This clone was detected only a few times. The chain recombines TRBV27 with TRBJ2-1; D could derive from TRBD1 or TRBD2 (6 bases each). V lost 5 bases and J 0 bases, leaving 17 bases between the germline ends. CDR1 is MNHEY and CDR2 is SMNVEV in the germline V gene (reference sequence). This CDR3 has 17 amino acids. This chain's CDR3 is CASSGGGGPSSYNEQFF. CDR3 nucleotide sequence: TGTGCCAGCAGTGGTGGAGGGGGGCCGAGCTCCTACAATGAGCAGTTCTTC.

V gene TRBV10-2 combines with J gene TRBJ2-1; perhaps TRBD2 as D (6 bases). V lost 0 bases and J 1 base, leaving 7 bases between the germline ends. The CDR3 consists of 15 residues. Germline V lookup: CDR1 WSHSY, CDR2 SAAADI. The DNA of the CDR3 is TGCGCCAGCAGTGAGTCTGGGAGGTCCTACAATGAGCAGTTCTTC. As protein: CASSESGRSYNEQFF.

The chain couples TRBV6-6 to TRBJ1-1; no firm D call. V was trimmed by 5 bases and J by 1 base, leaving 8 bases between them. The CDR3 runs 13 residues. CDR1 and CDR2 (germline): MNHNY, SVGAGI (reference sequence). The CDR3 reads CASSLSGNTEAFF. Here the CDR3 DNA reads TGTGCCAGCAGTCTATCAGGGAACACTGAAGCTTTCTTT.

CDR3 DNA: TGCAGCGTCGCCGGGACAGGGGCCTACGAGCAGTACTTC. It yields the protein CSVAGTGAYEQYF. This chain uses TRBV29-1 with TRBJ2-7; 10 bases fit TRBD1. V dropped 6 bases and J dropped 2; count of bases not matched to a gene: 4. CDR3 size: 13 residues. Germline-derived CDR1 and CDR2 are SQVTM and ANQGSEA.

The genes are TRBV7-9 and TRBJ2-7; the match to TRBD1 covers 7 bases. Germline lookup yields CDR1 SEHNR and CDR2 FQNEAQ (reference sequence). Trimming at V came to 4 bases and at J to 0 bases, leaving 3 bases not matched to a gene. The CDR3 sequence is 14 residues long. The CDR3 DNA is TGTGCCAGCAGCTATACAGGGGCCTCCTACGAGCAGTACTTC. Its translation: CASSYTGASYEQYF.

This chain uses TRBV5-5 with TRBJ2-7; D not certain. Germline CDR1 is SGHKS and CDR2 is YYEKEE (reference sequence). With 4 bases removed from V and 4 bases from J, the gap between germline ends came to 21 bases. The CDR3 covers 16 residues. CDR3 DNA sequence: TGTGCCAGCAGCCCGTACAAATACCAGGACCCTTACGAGCAGTACTTC. It translates to CASSPYKYQDPYEQYF.

The chain recombines TRBV27 with TRBJ2-7; possible D gene TRBD2, 5 bases. Germline loops: CDR1 MNHEY, CDR2 SMNVEV (reference sequence). Trimming cost V 8 bases and J 5 bases, with 10 bases left between them. CDR3 length: 11 amino acids. The CDR3, as DNA: TGTGCCAGCCGGGAAGCGGACGAGCAGTACTTC. This gives the protein CASREADEQYF.

The J gene is TRBJ1-5, the V gene TRBV7-9; D call uncertain. The CDR3 spans 14 residues. Germline CDR1 and CDR2: SEHNR and FQNEAQ (reference sequence). V lost 5 bases and J lost 2, with 10 bases in between. The DNA of the CDR3 is TGTGCCAGCAGCCCTCCGGGAGGCAATCAGCCCCAGCATTTT. This sequence encodes CASSPPGGNQPQHF.

The chain links TRBV28 to TRBJ2-1; D uncertain. Trimming pared 7 bases from V and 4 bases from J, leaving 14 bases between. The CDR3 sequence is 14 residues long. Germline V gene sequence: CDR1 MDHEN, CDR2 SYDVKM. The CDR3 region has the DNA TGTGCCAGCATAAAGCTGGAGTCTTACAATGAGCAGTTCTTC. Amino acids: CASIKLESYNEQFF.

The chain uses TRBV28 and TRBJ2-3, with 7 bases lining up with TRBD2. Germline trimming cut 6 bases from V and 5 bases from J; bases unmatched to any gene: 11. In germline, CDR1 is MDHEN, CDR2 SYDVKM. This CDR3 region has 15 residues. The CDR3 sequence is CASSLFMGGEDTQYF. CDR3 DNA: TGTGCCAGCAGCCTGTTCATGGGGGGGGAAGATACGCAGTATTTT. Drawing the rest from reference TRBV28 and TRBJ2-3, the complete variable domain is DVKVTQSSRYLVKRTGEKVFLECVQDMDHENMFWYRQDPGLGLRLIYFSYDVKMKEKGDIPEGYSVSREKKERFSLILESASTNQTSMYLCASSLFMGGEDTQYFGPGTRLTVL.

The CDR3 region has the DNA TGTGCCAGCAGTCCATCCGGACAGGGCAATACCAAAAACATTCAGTACTTC. Translated: CASSPSGQGNTKNIQYF. The chain is built from TRBV28 and TRBJ2-4; TRBD1 agrees at 8 bases. The germline V gene has CDR1 MDHEN and CDR2 SYDVKM. The CDR3 has 17 amino acids. Unmatched junction bases numbered 11, after V lost 5 bases and J lost 2 bases.

This chain's CDR3 is CASSYFQRFGELFF. CDR3 nucleotide sequence: TGTGCCAGCAGTTACTTTCAGCGGTTCGGGGAGCTGTTTTTT. J is TRBJ2-2 and V is TRBV6-5, with D tentatively TRBD2 (5 bases). Germline values: CDR1 MNHEY, CDR2 SVGAGI. Between the trimmed V and J ends, which lost 1 base and 7 bases, there was a span of 10 bases. This CDR3 is built from 14 residues.

This chain connects TRBV19 to TRBJ1-5; possibly TRBD1 for D (5 bases). CDR1 and CDR2 (germline): LNHDA, SQIVND (reference sequence). This CDR3 spans 15 amino acids. V dropped 4 bases and J dropped 0 bases, with 10 bases sitting between them. The CDR3 DNA follows: TGTGCCAGTAGTACCGGGACGGCTAGCAATCAGCCCCAGCATTTT. Its translation: CASSTGTASNQPQHF.

J is TRBJ2-1 and V is TRBV11-2; TRBD1 or TRBD2 may be the D gene (5 bases each). CDR1 is SGHAT, CDR2 FQNNGV, per germline. Trimming shortened V by 0 bases and J by 8 bases, and 8 bases separated the two germline ends. The CDR3 extends over 13 amino acids. CDR3 region: CASSLERGDEQFF. The CDR3 bases are TGTGCCAGCAGCTTAGAGAGGGGCGATGAGCAGTTCTTC.

V and J are TRBV5-1 and TRBJ1-1; no definite D call. The germline V gene has CDR1 SGHRS and CDR2 YFSETQ. The length of the CDR3 is 13 residues. V was trimmed by 4 bases and J by 4 bases, leaving 11 bases between them. The CDR3 protein is CASSVDGLTEAFF. CDR3 nucleotides: TGCGCCAGCAGCGTGGACGGACTCACTGAAGCTTTCTTT.

This clone was seen a few times. The chain uses TRBV5-4 and TRBJ2-5; D gene unclear. Trimming took off 3 bases at V and 7 bases at J, with 19 bases between the two ends. The CDR3 totals 15 residues. Germline V gene data show CDR1 as SGHNT and CDR2 as YYREEE (reference sequence). Here the CDR3 DNA reads TGTGCCAGCAGCTCCGCTGGGAAGCCTGGCGGGACCCAGTACTTC. Translating it yields CASSSAGKPGGTQYF.

The rearrangement uses TRBV7-2 and TRBJ2-7, with TRBD2 matching 9 bases. Per the germline V gene, CDR1 is SGHTA and CDR2 is FQGNSA. CDR3 length: 16 amino acids. The ends lost 4 bases at V and 2 bases at J; junction bases unmatched: 9. The CDR3 region has the DNA TGTGCCAGCAGCTGGCTAGCGGGGTCCCCTACCTACGAGCAGTACTTC. This sequence encodes CASSWLAGSPTYEQYF.

CDR3 protein: CASSQVGRGHRNTIYF. CDR3 nucleotides: TGCGCCAGCAGCCAAGTAGGCAGGGGACACAGAAACACCATATATTTT. The chain uses TRBV4-1 and TRBJ1-3; TRBD1 might be the D (6 bases). V lost 1 base, J lost 5 bases, and 15 bases lay in between. The CDR3 has 16 residues. CDR1 MGHRA and CDR2 YSYEKL come from the germline V gene.

The chain carries TRBV6-1 and TRBJ2-2, with TRBD2 as a possible D gene (5 bases). The V gene lost 6 bases and the J gene lost 4 bases, with 18 bases spanning the gap. Germline V gene lookup returns CDR1 MNHNS and CDR2 SASEGT. This CDR3 contains 16 residues. CDR3 residues: CASRETRGSGTGELFF. As DNA, the CDR3 is TGTGCCAGCAGGGAAACACGGGGATCGGGCACCGGGGAGCTGTTTTTT.

This clone was observed once. This chain uses TRBV5-1 with TRBJ2-4; D is undetermined. Germline V gene sequence: CDR1 SGHRS, CDR2 YFSETQ. CDR3 length: 14 residues. V dropped 0 bases and J dropped 1 base, with 5 bases sitting between them. CDR3: CASSLEGAKNIQYF. The CDR3, as DNA: TGCGCCAGCAGCTTGGAGGGTGCCAAAAACATTCAGTACTTC.

This sequence joins TRBV28 and TRBJ2-1; 10 bases agree with TRBD2. Germline V CDR1 and CDR2: MDHEN, SYDVKM. The CDR3 sequence is 19 residues long. Trimming took 5 bases from V and 4 from J; bases not matched to a gene: 17. The CDR3, as DNA: TGTGCCAGCAGTCCCACATATCTCATAGCGGGAGGTGGATACAATGAGCAGTTCTTC. Its translation: CASSPTYLIAGGGYNEQFF.